This T cell receptor (beta chain) was captured in a study of blood T cells in healthy people across ages. This clonotype was found a few times. Germline lookup yields CDR1 SNHLY and CDR2 FYNNEI. The CDR3 runs to 15 residues. The V gene lost 7 bases and the J gene lost 4 bases, with 18 bases spanning the gap. Samples each had at least 5 micrograms of total RNA extracted. Sample-barcoded 5' priming and a J-beta primer mix drove a second PCR of 7 to 11 cycles. MiXCR, run by TCRdb on the 5' RACE reads, gives a single entry per CDR3 protein. The data show about 1.1 million distinct CDR3 sequences, 30% to 40% seen once.

The V call is TRBV2, the J call TRBJ2-3; D unresolved. The TCR sequence derives from a man aged 18 to 29 in good health. The sample taken for sequencing was blood. CDR3 coding DNA: TGTGCCAGCAAAATTTCAGGCGGTTTCCCAGATACGCAGTATTTT. This codes for CASKISGGFPDTQYF.